Following are 13 T cell receptor beta chains from one sample sequenced in a study of OX40 agonist ivuxolimab in advanced cancers. This table comes from immunoSEQ multiplex PCR, and its TCRdb copy is limited to in-frame clones, with some not included. In the table there are 60,000 to 90,000 clones, around 80% of which are singletons. The starting material was CD4+ or CD8+ T cells sorted from blood, obtained in a trial of the OX40 agonist ivuxolimab. The source is an adult with an advanced solid tumor such as melanoma, head and neck, liver or kidney cancer.

This chain connects TRBV28 to TRBJ2-7; 7 bases are shared with TRBD1. Per the germline V gene, CDR1 is MDHEN and CDR2 is SYDVKM. The length of the CDR3 is 15 residues. V shed 6 bases, J shed 5 bases, and the junction held 13 bases outside the gene matches. The CDR3 DNA sequence: TGTGCCAGCAGCCTAAATGCTAGGGGGCGGGACGAGCAGTACTTC. This gives the protein CASSLNARGRDEQYF.

This clone was recorded once. This chain uses TRBV5-4 with TRBJ1-2; a possible D gene is TRBD1 (6 bases). V lost 4 bases to trimming and J lost 4 bases, with 17 bases between them. Germline V lookup: CDR1 SGHNT, CDR2 YYREEE (reference sequence). There are 15 residues in the CDR3. The DNA of the CDR3 is TGTGCCAGCAGCCTTAACAGGGTAGGAAGCTATGGCTACACCTTC. Protein: CASSLNRVGSYGYTF.

The chain joins TRBV29-1 to TRBJ1-1; a possible D gene is TRBD1 (5 bases). V lost 7 bases to trimming and J lost 2 bases, with 14 bases between them. Germline values: CDR1 SQVTM, CDR2 ANQGSEA. The CDR3 is 13 residues long. The CDR3 nucleotides read TGCAGCGCTGCGGGGGGTTACAACACTGAAGCTTTCTTT. This encodes CSAAGGYNTEAFF.

This clone was counted between two and nine times. The chain has TRBV6-8 and TRBJ1-4, with 7 nucleotides matching TRBD1. Germline CDR1 is MNHGY and CDR2 is SAAAGT. The CDR3 covers 12 residues. Trimming removed 6 bases from V and 13 bases from J; junction bases left unmatched: 8. CDR3 region: CASSPQGDGLFF. DNA for the CDR3: TGTGCCAGCAGCCCCCAGGGGGACGGACTGTTTTTT.

CDR3 DNA sequence: TGTGCCAGCAGAGAAACAGGACAGGGGGCGTACACCATATATTTT. Amino acids: CASRETGQGAYTIYF. The chain joins TRBV6-1 to TRBJ1-3, with 11 positions matching TRBD1. Germline V gives CDR1 MNHNS, CDR2 SASEGT. The trim removed 6 bases at V and 8 bases at J, leaving 9 bases unmatched. The CDR3 totals 15 residues.

The chain recombines TRBV2 with TRBJ2-1, with D unclear. V lost 6 bases and J lost 3, with 9 bases in between. There are 13 residues in the CDR3. CDR1 and CDR2 from the germline V gene are SNHLY and FYNNEI. CDR3 in amino acids: CASRGPFYNEQFF. The CDR3 DNA reads TGTGCCAGCAGGGGTCCCTTCTACAATGAGCAGTTCTTC.

This clone was counted a few times. The V gene is TRBV6-5, the J gene TRBJ2-1; 8 nucleotides agree with TRBD1. V was clipped by 5 bases and J by 6 bases; unmatched bases: 6. Germline V gene lookup returns CDR1 MNHEY and CDR2 SVGAGI. The CDR3 runs 14 residues. This CDR3 is CASSKRTGSNEQFF. CDR3 DNA sequence: TGTGCCAGCAGTAAACGGACAGGGTCCAATGAGCAGTTCTTC.

This clone was picked up a small number of times. The gene calls are TRBV5-4 and TRBJ1-2; 12 nucleotides agree with TRBD1. The CDR3 spans 14 residues. Trimming took 4 bases from V and 5 from J; bases not matched to a gene: 3. Germline V gene lookup returns CDR1 SGHNT and CDR2 YYREEE (reference sequence). This chain's CDR3 is CASSVGQGAYGYTF. CDR3 bases: TGTGCCAGCAGCGTGGGACAGGGGGCGTATGGCTACACCTTC.

CDR3 DNA: TGTGCCAGCAGTGAAGTAGGGACAGGAAATCAGCCCCAGCATTTT. It encodes CASSEVGTGNQPQHF. This chain uses TRBV6-1 with TRBJ1-5, with 8 bases identical to TRBD1. The germline gives CDR1 MNHNS, CDR2 SASEGT. V shed 1 base and J 4 bases; nucleotides not matched to a gene: 3. This CDR3 is built from 15 residues.

The gene calls are TRBV10-1 and TRBJ2-1; D possibly matches TRBD1 or TRBD2 (6 bases each). The V end lost 0 bases, the J end lost 8 bases, and 8 bases lay between the germline ends. The germline CDR1 and CDR2 sequences are WNHNN and SYGVQD (reference sequence). The CDR3 totals 13 residues. The CDR3 is CASSESGGHEQFF. The CDR3, as DNA: TGCGCCAGCAGTGAGTCTGGGGGGCATGAGCAGTTCTTC.

Only a few counts were recorded for this clone. The chain is built from TRBV19 and TRBJ2-2; no firm D call. The CDR3 contains 12 residues. Trimming took 10 bases from V and 1 from J, leaving 7 bases between them. Germline V gives CDR1 LNHDA, CDR2 SQIVND (reference sequence). CDR3 in DNA: TGTGCCACCCGCAAGAACACCGGGGAGCTGTTTTTT. Translation gives CATRKNTGELFF.

The V and J genes are TRBV11-2 and TRBJ2-7, with no clear D. CDR1 SGHAT and CDR2 FQNNGV come from the germline V gene. V shed 0 bases and J shed 4 bases, with 4 bases lying between them. The CDR3 totals 12 residues. For the CDR3, the DNA is TGTGCCAGCAGCTTAGATAGGTACGAGCAGTACTTC. Protein: CASSLDRYEQYF.

This chain connects TRBV30 to TRBJ2-5; D call uncertain. The CDR3 extends over 13 amino acids. Trimming removed 2 bases at V and 4 bases at J, with 11 bases between. The germline V gene encodes CDR1 GTSNPN and CDR2 SVGIG (reference sequence). The CDR3 DNA sequence: TGTGCCTGGAGTCTCTCCAGCGTAGAGACCCAGTACTTC. Its translation: CAWSLSSVETQYF.